Below are 14 T cell receptor beta chains sequenced from a single sample in a study of T-cell memory formation after mild COVID-19. TCRdb re-analysed the 5' RACE reads in MiXCR, keeping a single row per CDR3 protein. The sample records about 310,000 distinct CDR3 sequences, just under 20% being singletons. The source material was PBMCs or a T cell subset sorted from them (not recorded which). The source is a man aged 18 to 29 who had mild COVID-19 (a few samples of this study predate the infection). Cell type and time point are not known.

The V call is TRBV20-1, the J call TRBJ1-2, with D tentatively TRBD1 (5 bases). Germline V gene data show CDR1 as DFQATT and CDR2 as SNEGSKA (reference sequence). This CDR3 contains 14 residues. Trimming stripped 7 bases from V and 4 bases from J, with 19 bases between. CDR3 region: CSVGRGQSIYGYTF. The CDR3 DNA sequence: TGCAGTGTTGGGAGGGGCCAATCCATCTATGGCTACACCTTC.

The rearrangement joins TRBV30 to TRBJ2-7; 7 bases match TRBD1. Germline loops: CDR1 GTSNPN, CDR2 SVGIG (reference sequence). There are 14 residues in the CDR3. Trimming removed 7 bases from V and 4 bases from J; junction bases left unmatched: 13. CDR3 in DNA: TGTGCCTACGAGATCCTACAGGGGATGTACGAGCAGTACTTC. Residues: CAYEILQGMYEQYF.

This clonotype was seen a few times. The CDR3 sequence is CASSLVVGPFTDTQYF. The CDR3 DNA is TGTGCCAGCAGCTTAGTTGTGGGGCCTTTCACAGATACGCAGTATTTT. The rearrangement links TRBV7-2 to TRBJ2-3, with D perhaps TRBD1 (5 bases). Germline V gives CDR1 SGHTA, CDR2 FQGNSA. V lost 1 base to trimming and J lost 2 bases, with 13 bases between them. The CDR3 length is 16 residues.

J is TRBJ2-5 and V is TRBV6-2 or TRBV6-3; D is possibly TRBD1 or TRBD2 (5 bases each). The CDR3 sequence is 14 residues long. The V and J ends lost 6 bases and 7 bases respectively, with 18 bases between them. CDR1 and CDR2 (germline): MNHEY, SVGEGT. CDR3 in amino acids: CASSRDPGEATQYF. The CDR3 DNA reads as TGTGCCAGCAGCCGGGACCCCGGCGAGGCGACCCAGTACTTC.

CDR3 nucleotide sequence: TGTGCCAGCAGCCGGTCCCTAGCGGGGTTAGTACATTTCCATGAGCAGTTCTTC. It translates to CASSRSLAGLVHFHEQFF. V is TRBV7-2 and J is TRBJ2-1; 9 positions match TRBD2. Germline-derived CDR1 and CDR2 are SGHTA and FQGNSA. Unmatched junction bases numbered 19, after V lost 5 bases and J lost 8 bases. There are 18 residues in the CDR3.

This clonotype showed up just a few times. CDR3 DNA sequence: TGCGCCAGCAGCTTGGGGGGTACCTACACAGATACGCAGTATTTT. This gives the protein CASSLGGTYTDTQYF. The rearrangement uses TRBV5-1 and TRBJ2-3, with unresolved D. Per germline, CDR1 SGHRS and CDR2 YFSETQ. CDR3 length equals 15 residues. Trimming stripped 0 bases from V and 2 bases from J, with 10 bases between.

The DNA for the CDR3 is TGTGCCAGCAGAGACAGTATGAACACTGAAGCTTTCTTT. It yields the protein CASRDSMNTEAFF. The chain carries TRBV25-1 and TRBJ1-1; D possibly corresponds to TRBD1 (5 bases). Looked up from germline, CDR1 is MGHDK and CDR2 is SYGVNS. V dropped 6 bases and J dropped 0 bases, with 8 bases sitting between them. The CDR3 extends over 13 amino acids.

V and J are TRBV20-1 and TRBJ2-2; D unclear. The CDR3 has 14 amino acids. The V gene's germline CDR1 is DFQATT and CDR2 SNEGSKA (reference sequence). V lost 0 bases and J 2 bases, leaving 7 bases between the germline ends. This CDR3 is CSARDLGNTGELFF. CDR3 DNA: TGCAGTGCTAGAGATCTGGGAAACACCGGGGAGCTGTTTTTT.

This clonotype was observed a few times. The chain joins TRBV12-3 or TRBV12-4 to TRBJ2-5; no firm D call. V dropped 2 bases and J dropped 3 bases, with 4 bases sitting between them. There are 12 residues in the CDR3. CDR3 amino acids: CASSLSEETQYF. As DNA, the CDR3 is TGTGCCAGCAGTTTATCCGAAGAGACCCAGTACTTC.

V and J are TRBV20-1 and TRBJ2-7; 9 bases map to TRBD2. Germline CDR1 reads DFQATT; CDR2 reads SNEGSKA (reference sequence). The CDR3 consists of 16 residues. V was clipped by 2 bases and J by 4 bases; unmatched bases: 12. The CDR3 region has the DNA TGCAGTGCTAGAAGGGACGCGGGGGGGCCCGGGTACGAGCAGTACTTC. It encodes CSARRDAGGPGYEQYF.

DNA of the CDR3: TGTGCCAGCAGTGTCGCGGGGTCCCTCGAGCAGTACGTC. The encoded protein is CASSVAGSLEQYV. V usage is TRBV6-1 and J usage is TRBJ2-7; TRBD2 is a possible D gene (6 bases). Germline V gives CDR1 MNHNS, CDR2 SASEGT. The ends were cut back, 4 bases at V and 6 bases at J, with 13 bases in the middle. This CDR3 contains 13 residues.

The V and J genes are TRBV4-3 and TRBJ2-1, with D uncertain. This CDR3 has 13 residues. Germline V lookup: CDR1 LGHNA, CDR2 YSLEER. V shed 1 base and J shed 4 bases, with 5 bases lying between them. CDR3: CASSQGIYNEQFF. The DNA for the CDR3 is TGCGCCAGCAGCCAAGGTATTTACAATGAGCAGTTCTTC.

The V gene is TRBV5-1, the J gene TRBJ2-5; no firm D call. Looked up from germline, CDR1 is SGHRS and CDR2 is YFSETQ. Trimming took off 3 bases at V and 0 bases at J, with 12 bases between the two ends. The length of the CDR3 is 15 residues. This CDR3 reads CASSSEKDYQETQYF. CDR3 DNA: TGCGCCAGCAGCTCCGAGAAGGATTACCAAGAGACCCAGTACTTC.

The table lists this clonotype with a few counts. The chain couples TRBV4-3 to TRBJ2-6; D not certain. CDR1 LGHNA and CDR2 YSLEER come from the germline V gene. The CDR3 covers 15 residues. Trimming took 2 bases from V and 1 from J, leaving 6 bases between them. The CDR3 loop is CASSQPGSGANVLTF. CDR3 sequence (DNA): TGCGCCAGCAGCCAACCAGGATCTGGGGCCAACGTCCTGACTTTC.